This T cell receptor (beta chain) was retrieved from a study of blood T cell repertoires in COVID-19. Study-wide context: Whether acute or convalescent, the COVID-19 samples came from the United States, Italy and Spain.

Across fewer than 25 US areas, participants ranged in age from about 18 to 90 years. The protocol was immunoSEQ multiplex PCR, while the TCRdb copy is restricted to in-frame clones and leaves out a portion. The sample has hundreds of thousands of clones, around 91% seen once. Comment on this clone: One junction end disagrees with the germline gene, perhaps due to a read error.

Looked up from germline, CDR1 is LNHDA and CDR2 is SQIVND (reference sequence). The CDR3 is made up of 13 amino acids. The specimen was PBMCs or T cells enriched from blood (not recorded which). The chain couples TRBV19 to TRBJ2-1, with D unresolved. The clonotype originates from a man aged 25-45 years who had recovered from COVID-19. The CDR3 DNA reads as TGTGCCAGTAGTATAGATCTCCCCTCCCCTAGGCTCTTC. Protein product: CASSIDLPSPRLF.